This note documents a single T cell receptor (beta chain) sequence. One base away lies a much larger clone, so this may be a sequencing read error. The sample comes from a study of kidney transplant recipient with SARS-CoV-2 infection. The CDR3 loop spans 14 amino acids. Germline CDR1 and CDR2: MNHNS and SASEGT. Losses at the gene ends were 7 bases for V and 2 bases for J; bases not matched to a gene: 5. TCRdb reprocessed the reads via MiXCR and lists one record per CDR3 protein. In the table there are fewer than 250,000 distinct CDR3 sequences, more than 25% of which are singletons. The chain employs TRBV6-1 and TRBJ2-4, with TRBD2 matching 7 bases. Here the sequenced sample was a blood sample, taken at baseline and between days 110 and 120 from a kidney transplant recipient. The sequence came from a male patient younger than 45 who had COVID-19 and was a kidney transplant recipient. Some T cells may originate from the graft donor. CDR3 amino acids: CASIAGLTKNIQYF. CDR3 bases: TGTGCCAGCATTGCGGGACTAACCAAAAACATTCAGTACTTC.